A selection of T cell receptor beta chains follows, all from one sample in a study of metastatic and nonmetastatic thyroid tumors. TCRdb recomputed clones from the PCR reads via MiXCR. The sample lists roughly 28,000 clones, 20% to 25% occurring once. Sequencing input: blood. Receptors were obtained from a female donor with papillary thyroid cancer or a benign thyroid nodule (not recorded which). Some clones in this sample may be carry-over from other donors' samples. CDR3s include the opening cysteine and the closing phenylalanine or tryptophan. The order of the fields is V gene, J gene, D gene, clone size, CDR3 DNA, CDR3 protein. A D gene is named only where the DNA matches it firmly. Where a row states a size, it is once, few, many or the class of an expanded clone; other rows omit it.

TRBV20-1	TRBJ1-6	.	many	TGCAGTACCTGGCGTAGGTCCTATAATTCACCCCTCCACTTT	CSTWRRSYNSPLHF
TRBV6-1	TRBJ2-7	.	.	TGTGCCAGCAGGGATACAGCGTCCTACGAGCAGTACTTC	CASRDTASYEQYF
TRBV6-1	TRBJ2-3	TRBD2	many	TGTGCCAGCACCCCTAGGGCGGGGGGCGTAGATACGCAGTATTTT	CASTPRAGGVDTQYF
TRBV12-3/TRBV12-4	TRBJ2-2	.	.	TGTGCCAGCAGGGAATCCTTCGCCGGGGAGCTGTTTTTT	CASRESFAGELFF
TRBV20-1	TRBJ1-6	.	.	TGCAGTGCTAGAAGAGGGAACGGGAATAATTCACCCCCCTACTTT	CSARRGNGNNSPPYF
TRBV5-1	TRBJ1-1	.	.	TGCGCCAGCAGCCGGGGGCAGGTCGAAGCTTTATTT	CASSRGQVEALF
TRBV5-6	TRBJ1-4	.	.	TGTGCCAGCAGCTTGGGGCAGGAGCTAGGAGAAAAACTGTTTTTT	CASSLGQELGEKLFF
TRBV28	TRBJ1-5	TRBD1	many	TGTGCCAGCACCCCCAGGGACAGGGTTGACAATCAGCCCCAGCATTTT	CASTPRDRVDNQPQHF
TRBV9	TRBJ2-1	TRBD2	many	TGTGCCAGCAGCGTAAGCACCAGCGGGGGATCCTACAATGAGCAGTTCTTC	CASSVSTSGGSYNEQFF
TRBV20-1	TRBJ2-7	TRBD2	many	TGCAGCGGACTAGCGGGAGGGTCCTACGAGCAGTACTTC	CSGLAGGSYEQYF
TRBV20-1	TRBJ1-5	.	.	TGCAGTGCTACTGGGGGGACGGAGAATCAGCCCCAGCATTTT	CSATGGTENQPQHF
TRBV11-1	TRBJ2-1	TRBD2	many	TGTGCCAGCGCCCCCCCCCTACTAGCGGGGGAAAAAAATGAGCAGTTCTTC	CASAPPLLAGEKNEQFF
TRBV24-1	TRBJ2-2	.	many	TGTGCCACCAGTGATTACAGGGTTGCCGGGGAGCTGTTTTTT	CATSDYRVAGELFF
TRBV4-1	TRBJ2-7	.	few	TGCGCCAGCAGCCAGAAACTAGACGAGCAGTACTTC	CASSQKLDEQYF
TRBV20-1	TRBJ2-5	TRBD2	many	TGCAGTGCGGTGACTAGCGGGGCTCAAGAGACCCAGTACTTC	CSAVTSGAQETQYF
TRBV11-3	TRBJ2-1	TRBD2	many	TGTGCCAGCAGCTTAGGGCGGGGGAGGAGGAATGAGCAGTTCTTC	CASSLGRGRRNEQFF
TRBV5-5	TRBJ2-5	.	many	TGTGCCAGCAGCTTGGGTAGGGGGTCGGGAGAGACCCAGTACTTC	CASSLGRGSGETQYF
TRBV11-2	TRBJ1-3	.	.	TGTGCCAGCAGCTATATACCAGGTTCGGTTGAAAACACCATATATTTT	CASSYIPGSVENTIYF
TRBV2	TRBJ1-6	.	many	TGTGCCAGCAGTGAACAGGGGCGCCCCTTCGCCTCCTATAATTCACCCCTCCACTTT	CASSEQGRPFASYNSPLHF
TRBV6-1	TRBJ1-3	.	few	TGTGCCAGCAGTGAGAGAGGTTGGAGCGTGGATTTT	CASSERGWSVDF
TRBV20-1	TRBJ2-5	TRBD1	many	TGCAGTGCTAGAGTTAGGCAGGGGGCTGGGGAGACCCAGTACTTC	CSARVRQGAGETQYF
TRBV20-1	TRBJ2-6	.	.	TGCAGTGCTAGGAGTAGCTCTGGGGCCAACGTCCTGACTTTC	CSARSSSGANVLTF
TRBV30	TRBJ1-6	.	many	TGTGCCTGGAGCCGCACAACAGGACCCCTCCACTTT	CAWSRTTGPLHF
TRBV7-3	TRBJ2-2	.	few	TGTGCCAGCAGCTTAATGGTTTTGGCAGGGGCGAACACCGGGGAGCTGTTTTTT	CASSLMVLAGANTGELFF
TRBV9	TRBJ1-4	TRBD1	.	TGTGCCAGCAGCGCCAGGGGGGCTAATGAAAAACTGTTTTTT	CASSARGANEKLFF
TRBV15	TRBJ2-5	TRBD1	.	TGTGCCACCAGCAACCGGACAGGAGAAGAGACCCAGTACTTC	CATSNRTGEETQYF
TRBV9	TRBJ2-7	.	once	TGTGCCAGCAGCGCCGGGAAAGGGGCTTCCTACGAGCAGTACTTC	CASSAGKGASYEQYF
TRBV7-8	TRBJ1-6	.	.	TGTGCCAGCAGATACATTCTGACGCTTAATTCACCCCTCCACTTT	CASRYILTLNSPLHF
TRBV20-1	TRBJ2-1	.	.	TGCAGTGCCCCGCGGGGAGGAAGGGAGCAGTTCTTC	CSAPRGGREQFF
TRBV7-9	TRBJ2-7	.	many	TGTGCCAGCAGCAAAAACGCCAGGGAGGCCGAGCAGTACTTC	CASSKNAREAEQYF
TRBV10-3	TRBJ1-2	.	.	TGTGCCATCAGTGAGGTGAGGGGAGACGGCTACACCTTC	CAISEVRGDGYTF
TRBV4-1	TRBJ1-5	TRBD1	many	TGCGCCAGCAGCCAAGAAGGGACAGGGCTCGGCCAGCCCCAGCATTTT	CASSQEGTGLGQPQHF
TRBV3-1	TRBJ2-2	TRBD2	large	TGTGCCAGCAGCCAAGAGGTAATAGCGGGAGAGACCGGGGAGCTGTTTTTT	CASSQEVIAGETGELFF
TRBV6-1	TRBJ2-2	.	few	TGTGCCAGCAGTGTGGGTGGGGCAAACACCGGGGAGCTGTTTTTT	CASSVGGANTGELFF
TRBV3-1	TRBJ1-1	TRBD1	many	TGTGCCAGCAGCCGCCGGACAGGGAACACTGAAGCTTTCTTT	CASSRRTGNTEAFF
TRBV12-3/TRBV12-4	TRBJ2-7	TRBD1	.	TGTGCCAGCAGTTTCAGGGACAGGGGTGACGAGCAGTACTTC	CASSFRDRGDEQYF